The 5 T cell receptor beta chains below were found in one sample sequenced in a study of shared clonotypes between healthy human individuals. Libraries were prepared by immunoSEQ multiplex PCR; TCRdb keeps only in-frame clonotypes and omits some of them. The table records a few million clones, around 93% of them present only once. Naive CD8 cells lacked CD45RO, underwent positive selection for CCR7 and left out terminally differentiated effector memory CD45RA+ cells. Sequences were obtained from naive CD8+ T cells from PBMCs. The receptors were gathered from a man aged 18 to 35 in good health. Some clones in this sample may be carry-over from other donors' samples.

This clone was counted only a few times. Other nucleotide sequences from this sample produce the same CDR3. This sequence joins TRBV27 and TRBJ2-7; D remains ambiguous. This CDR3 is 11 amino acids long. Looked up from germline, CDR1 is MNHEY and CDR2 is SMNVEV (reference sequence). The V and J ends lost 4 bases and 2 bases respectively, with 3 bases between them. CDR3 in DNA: TGTGCCAGCAGTTCAGCCTACGAGCAGTACTTC. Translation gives CASSSAYEQYF.

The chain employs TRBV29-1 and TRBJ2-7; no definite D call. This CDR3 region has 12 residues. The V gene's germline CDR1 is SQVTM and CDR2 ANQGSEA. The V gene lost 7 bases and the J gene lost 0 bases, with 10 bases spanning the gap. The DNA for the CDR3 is TGCAGCGCAATCCAGCCCTCCTACGAGCAGTACTTC. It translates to CSAIQPSYEQYF.

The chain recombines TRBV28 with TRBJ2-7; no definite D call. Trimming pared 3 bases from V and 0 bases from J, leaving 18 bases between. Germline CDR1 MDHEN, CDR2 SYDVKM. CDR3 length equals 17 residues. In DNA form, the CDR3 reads TGTGCCAGCAGTTTCCCCCTCGACAAAGAGGTCTCCTACGAGCAGTACTTC. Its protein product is CASSFPLDKEVSYEQYF.

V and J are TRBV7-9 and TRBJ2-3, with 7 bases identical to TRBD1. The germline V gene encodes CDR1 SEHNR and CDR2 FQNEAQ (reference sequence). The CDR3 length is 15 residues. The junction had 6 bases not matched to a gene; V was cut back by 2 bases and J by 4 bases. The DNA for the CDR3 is TGTGCCAGCAGCTTACCCGACAGGGCCGCAGATACGCAGTATTTT. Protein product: CASSLPDRAADTQYF.

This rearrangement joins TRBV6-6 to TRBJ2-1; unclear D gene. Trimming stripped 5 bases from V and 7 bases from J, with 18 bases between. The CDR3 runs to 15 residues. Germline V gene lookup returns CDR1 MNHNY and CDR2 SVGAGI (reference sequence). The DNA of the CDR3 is TGTGCCAGCAGTACTAAGGCGACCGCAAAGAATGAGCAGTTCTTC. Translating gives CASSTKATAKNEQFF.